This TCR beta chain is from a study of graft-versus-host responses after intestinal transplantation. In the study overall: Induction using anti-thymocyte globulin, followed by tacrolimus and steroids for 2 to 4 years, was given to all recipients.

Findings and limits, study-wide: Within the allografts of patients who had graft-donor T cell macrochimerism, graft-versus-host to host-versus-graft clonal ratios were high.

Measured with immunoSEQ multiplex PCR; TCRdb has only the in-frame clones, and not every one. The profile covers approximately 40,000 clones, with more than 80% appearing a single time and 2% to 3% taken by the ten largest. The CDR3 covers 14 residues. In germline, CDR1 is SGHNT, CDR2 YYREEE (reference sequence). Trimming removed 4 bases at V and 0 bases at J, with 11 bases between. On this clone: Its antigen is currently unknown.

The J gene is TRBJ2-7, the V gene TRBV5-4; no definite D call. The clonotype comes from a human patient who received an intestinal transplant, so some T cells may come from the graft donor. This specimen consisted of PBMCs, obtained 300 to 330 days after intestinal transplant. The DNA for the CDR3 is TGTGCCAGCAGCCCCAGTGATAGCTCCTACGAGCAGTACTTC. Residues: CASSPSDSSYEQYF.